This entry concerns a single T cell receptor (beta chain). What it binds is not known. Germline CDR1 reads SGHDN; CDR2 reads FVKESK. Trimming stripped 3 bases from V and 2 bases from J, with 14 bases between. CDR3 length: 16 residues. This entry is derived from a study of a mutant IDH1 vaccine in newly diagnosed glioma. Data came from immunoSEQ multiplex PCR; TCRdb stores just in-frame clones and leaves some out. The table shows about 35,000 clones, with over 70% occurring only once. Time point specified: week 11, during vaccination. It was 300 ug of mutant IDH1 20-mer peptide that made up each vaccine dose, given with topical imiquimod. Study-level findings and limits: Top-clonotype changes in peripheral T cells seemed unrelated to pseudoprogression.

V usage is TRBV14 and J usage is TRBJ2-1, with no clear D. Here the sequenced sample was peripheral blood mononuclear cells (PBMCs), taken from a glioma patient whose treatment included an IDH1 peptide vaccine. The receptor's source is a young woman with glioma. Some clones in this sample may be carry-over from other donors' samples. The DNA for the CDR3 is TGTGCCAGCAGCCATTTCTCAGACCACCCCTACAATGAGCAGTTCTTC. It codes for CASSHFSDHPYNEQFF.